This section outlines one T cell receptor (beta chain) sequence together with its context. Antigen specificity is unknown. There are 18 residues in the CDR3. V gave up 5 bases and J gave up 5 bases; unmatched junction bases: 16. The germline CDR1 and CDR2 sequences are SEHNR and FQNEAQ (reference sequence). The sample originates from a study of CD8+ T cells in alopecia areata. Study in general: Severity scores in treated patients reflected the percentage of scalp affected. The study's findings and limits: Many expanded lesional clones persisted in scalp and blood during tofacitinib. Patients shared TCRs less clearly than mice did, possibly owing to HLA.

The treatment: oral pan-JAK inhibitor, 5-10 mg twice daily. Extracted RNA was reverse transcribed, and the resulting cDNA served as sequencing template. TCRdb's table, derived via immunoSEQ multiplex PCR, lists solely in-frame clones and lacks some. The repertoire consists of roughly 100,000 clones, with about 40% occurring once and the leading ten covering less than 20%. The sequencing used CD8+ T cells sorted from blood, collected at week 24, from a patient treated with tofacitinib. The TCR originated in a human donor with alopecia areata. V usage is TRBV7-9 and J usage is TRBJ2-5, with 11 bases that match TRBD2. The CDR3 reads CASSGTTRRLAGLETQYF. CDR3 bases: TGTGCCAGCAGCGGTACTACGAGGAGACTAGCGGGATTGGAGACCCAGTACTTC.